The T cell receptor beta chain described here comes from a study of T-cell reconstitution after alpha-beta-depleted transplantation in children. Germline CDR1 MNHEY, CDR2 SMNVEV (reference sequence). The CDR3 has 14 residues. Study-level results: Newly produced T cells mostly provided counts and TCRbeta diversity after one year, as hyperexpanded clones declined.

Preparing the TCRbeta library involved the use of unique molecular identifiers. TCRdb called the PCR reads again in MiXCR, with one record for every CDR3 protein. The sample yields about 440,000 distinct CDR3 sequences, roughly 44% seen once. Details on this clonotype: Its matching antigen is unknown. One end of the junction varies from germline; a read error may be responsible.

The chain recombines TRBV27 with TRBJ2-7, with TRBD1 matching 10 bases. Sequenced here: PBMCs, sampled before TCRalphabeta/CD19-depleted stem cell transplant. This clonotype was sampled from a girl aged 2 to 9 with aplastic anemia, due to receive a stem cell transplant. This chain's CDR3 is CSSSPRTGGYEQYF. CDR3 in DNA: TGTTCCAGCAGTCCTCGGACAGGGGGGTACGAGCAGTACTTC.